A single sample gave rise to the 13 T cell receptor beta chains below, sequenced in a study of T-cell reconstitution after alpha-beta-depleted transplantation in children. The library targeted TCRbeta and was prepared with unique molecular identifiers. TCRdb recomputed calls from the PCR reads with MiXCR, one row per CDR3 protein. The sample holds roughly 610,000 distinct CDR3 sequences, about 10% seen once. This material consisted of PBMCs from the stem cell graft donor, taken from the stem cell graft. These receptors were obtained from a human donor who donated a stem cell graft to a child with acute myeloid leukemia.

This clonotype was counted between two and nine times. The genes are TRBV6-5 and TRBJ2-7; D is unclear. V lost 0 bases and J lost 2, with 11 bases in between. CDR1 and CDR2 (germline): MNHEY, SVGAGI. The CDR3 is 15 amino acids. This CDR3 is CASSYSESQTYEQYF. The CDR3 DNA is TGTGCCAGCAGTTACTCAGAGTCCCAGACCTACGAGCAGTACTTC.

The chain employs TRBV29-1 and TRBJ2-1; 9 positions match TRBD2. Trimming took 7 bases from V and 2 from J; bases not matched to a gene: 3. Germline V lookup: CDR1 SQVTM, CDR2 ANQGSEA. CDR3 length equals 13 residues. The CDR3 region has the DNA TGCAGCGCTAGCGGGAATCCCTACAATGAGCAGTTCTTC. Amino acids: CSASGNPYNEQFF.

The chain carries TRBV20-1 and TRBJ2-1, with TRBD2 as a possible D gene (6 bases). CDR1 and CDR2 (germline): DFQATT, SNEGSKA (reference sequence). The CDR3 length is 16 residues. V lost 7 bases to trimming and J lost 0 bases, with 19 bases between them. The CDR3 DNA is TGCAGTGGTGTGGCGGCGGGACCCAGCTCCTACAATGAGCAGTTCTTC. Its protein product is CSGVAAGPSSYNEQFF.

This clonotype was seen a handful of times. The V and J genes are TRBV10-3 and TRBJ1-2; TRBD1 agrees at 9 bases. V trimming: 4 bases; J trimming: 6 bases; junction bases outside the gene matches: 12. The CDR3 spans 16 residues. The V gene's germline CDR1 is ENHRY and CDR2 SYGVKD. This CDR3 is CAISAEGHRGQHGYTF. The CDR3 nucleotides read TGTGCCATCAGTGCAGAGGGTCACAGGGGGCAGCATGGCTACACCTTC.

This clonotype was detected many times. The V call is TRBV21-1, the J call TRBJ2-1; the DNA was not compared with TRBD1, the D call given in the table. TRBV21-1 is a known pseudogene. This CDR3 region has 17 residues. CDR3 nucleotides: TGTGCCAACCAGAAAAAAGCTCGGGACGAATCCTACAATGAGCAGTTCTTC. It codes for CANQKKARDESYNEQFF.

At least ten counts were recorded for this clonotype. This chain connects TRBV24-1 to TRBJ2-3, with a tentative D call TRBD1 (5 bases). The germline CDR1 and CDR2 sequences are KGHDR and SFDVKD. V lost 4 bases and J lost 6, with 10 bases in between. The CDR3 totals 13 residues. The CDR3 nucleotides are TGTGCCACCAGTGACCCCTCAGGGGATACGCAGTATTTT. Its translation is CATSDPSGDTQYF.

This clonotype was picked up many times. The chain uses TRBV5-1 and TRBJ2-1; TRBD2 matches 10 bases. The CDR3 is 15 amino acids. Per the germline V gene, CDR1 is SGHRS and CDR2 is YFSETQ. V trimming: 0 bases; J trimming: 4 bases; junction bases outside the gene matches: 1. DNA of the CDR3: TGCGCCAGCAGCTTGGGTAGCGGGAGGTACAATGAGCAGTTCTTC. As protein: CASSLGSGRYNEQFF.

CDR3 nucleotide sequence: TGTGCCAGCAGCCGTGCCGGGACTAGCGCCTCAGATACGCAGTATTTT. Its translation: CASSRAGTSASDTQYF. V usage is TRBV7-2 and J usage is TRBJ2-3; 10 bases map to TRBD2. This CDR3 contains 16 residues. Trimming at V came to 5 bases and at J to 4 bases, leaving 9 bases not matched to a gene. CDR1 is SGHTA and CDR2 is FQGNSA in the germline V gene. Based on the CDR3 plus reference TRBV7-2 and TRBJ2-3, the full variable domain is GAGVSQSPSNKVTEKGKDVELRCDPISGHTALYWYRQSLGQGLEFLIYFQGNSAPDKSGLPSDRFSAERTGGSVSTLTIQRTQQEDSAVYLCASSRAGTSASDTQYFGPGTRLTVL.

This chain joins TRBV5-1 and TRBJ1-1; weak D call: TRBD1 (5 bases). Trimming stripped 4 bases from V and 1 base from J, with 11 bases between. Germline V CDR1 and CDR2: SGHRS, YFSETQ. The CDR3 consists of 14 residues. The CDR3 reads CASSMTGGNTEAFF. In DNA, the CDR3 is TGCGCCAGCAGCATGACCGGGGGGAACACTGAAGCTTTCTTT.

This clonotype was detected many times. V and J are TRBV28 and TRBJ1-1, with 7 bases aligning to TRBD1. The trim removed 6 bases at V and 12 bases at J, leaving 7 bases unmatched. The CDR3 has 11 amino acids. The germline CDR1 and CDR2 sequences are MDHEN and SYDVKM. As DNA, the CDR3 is TGTGCCAGCAGCCTAGACAGGGCTTCTTTCTTT. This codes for CASSLDRASFF.

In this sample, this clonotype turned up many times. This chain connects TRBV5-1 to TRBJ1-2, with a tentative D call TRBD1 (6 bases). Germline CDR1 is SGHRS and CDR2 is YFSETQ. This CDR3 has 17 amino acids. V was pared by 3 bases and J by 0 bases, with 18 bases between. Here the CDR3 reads CASSYYRDPTTNYGYTF. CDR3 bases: TGCGCCAGCAGCTACTACAGGGATCCCACAACTAACTATGGCTACACCTTC.

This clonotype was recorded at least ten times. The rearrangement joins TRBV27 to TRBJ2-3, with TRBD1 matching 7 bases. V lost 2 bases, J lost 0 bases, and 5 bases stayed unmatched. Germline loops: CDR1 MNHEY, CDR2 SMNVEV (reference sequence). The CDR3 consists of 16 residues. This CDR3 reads CASSLDWGQSTDTQYF. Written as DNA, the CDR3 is TGTGCCAGCAGTTTAGATTGGGGACAGAGCACAGATACGCAGTATTTT.

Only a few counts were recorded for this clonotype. As DNA, the CDR3 is TGTGCCAGTAGTATAGAAAATCGAGGTACAGGGGGCCGGATGAACACTGAAGCTTTCTTT. This translates into CASSIENRGTGGRMNTEAFF. V and J are TRBV19 and TRBJ1-1; the match to TRBD1 covers 9 bases. The V gene end was trimmed by 0 bases and the J gene end by 0 bases; junction bases not matched to a gene: 14. This CDR3 has 20 residues. Germline V gives CDR1 LNHDA, CDR2 SQIVND (reference sequence).